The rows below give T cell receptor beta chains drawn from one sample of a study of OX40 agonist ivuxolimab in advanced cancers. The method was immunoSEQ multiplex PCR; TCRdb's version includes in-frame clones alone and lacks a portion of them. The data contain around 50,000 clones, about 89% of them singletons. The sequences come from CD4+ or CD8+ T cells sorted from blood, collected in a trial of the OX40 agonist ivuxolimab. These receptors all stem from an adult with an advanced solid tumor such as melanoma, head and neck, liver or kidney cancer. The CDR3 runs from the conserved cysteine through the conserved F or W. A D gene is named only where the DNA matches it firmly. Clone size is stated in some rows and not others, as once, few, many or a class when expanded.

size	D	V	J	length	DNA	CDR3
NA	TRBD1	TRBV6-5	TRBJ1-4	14	TGTGCCAGCAGGCCCGGACAGGTTTTAGAAAAACTGTTTTTT	CASRPGQVLEKLFF
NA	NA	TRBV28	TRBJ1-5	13	TGTGCCAGCGGGGCAGAACCCAATCAGCCCCAGCATTTT	CASGAEPNQPQHF
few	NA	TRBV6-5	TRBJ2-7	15	TGTGCCAGCAGTTACTCGCGAGAAGGGCGGCACGAGCAGTACTTC	CASSYSREGRHEQYF
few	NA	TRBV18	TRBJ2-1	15	TGTGCCAGCTCACCCGGACGGAACTCCTACAATGAGCAGTTCTTC	CASSPGRNSYNEQFF
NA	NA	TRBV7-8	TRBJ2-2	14	TGTGCCAGCAGCCCGGGACCGAACACCGGGGAGCTGTTTTTT	CASSPGPNTGELFF
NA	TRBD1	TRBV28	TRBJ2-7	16	TGTGCCAGCTCCATGGGGGGACAGGCGAACTCCTACGAGCAGTACTTC	CASSMGGQANSYEQYF
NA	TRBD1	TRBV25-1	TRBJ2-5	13	TGTGCCAGCAAGGACAGGGTAGGAGAGACCCAGTACTTC	CASKDRVGETQYF
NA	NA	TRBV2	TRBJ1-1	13	TGTGCCAGCAGTGGGGAATTGAACACTGAAGCTTTCTTT	CASSGELNTEAFF
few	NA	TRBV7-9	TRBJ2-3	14	TGTGCCAGCAGCTCATTAGGTAGCACAGATACGCAGTATTTT	CASSSLGSTDTQYF
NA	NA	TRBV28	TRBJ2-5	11	TGTGCCAGCAGTTTGCAAGAGACCCAGTACTTC	CASSLQETQYF
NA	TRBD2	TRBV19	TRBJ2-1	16	TGTGCCAGTAGTATTACGCTAGCGGGGGGCAACAATGAGCAGTTCTTC	CASSITLAGGNNEQFF
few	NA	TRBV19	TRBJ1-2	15	TGTGCCAGTAGTACCATCGGACAGACCAACTATGGCTACACCTTC	CASSTIGQTNYGYTF
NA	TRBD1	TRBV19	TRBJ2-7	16	TGTGCCAGTAGTATCACCTCGACAGGGCCGCTCTACGAGCAGTACTTC	CASSITSTGPLYEQYF
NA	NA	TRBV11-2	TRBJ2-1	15	TGTGCCAGCAGCTTAGATGGGCAGGTGGGCAATGAGCAGTTCTTC	CASSLDGQVGNEQFF
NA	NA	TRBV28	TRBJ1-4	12	TGTGCCAGCAGAACAGCTAATGAAAAACTGTTTTTT	CASRTANEKLFF
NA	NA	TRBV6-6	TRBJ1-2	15	TGTGCCAGCAGTTACATGGGGCAGAACAACTATGGCTACACCTTC	CASSYMGQNNYGYTF
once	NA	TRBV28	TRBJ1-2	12	TGTGCCAGCAGTTTCAGGGCCTATGGCCACACCTTC	CASSFRAYGHTF
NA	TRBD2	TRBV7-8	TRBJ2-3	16	TGTGCCAGCAGCCCTAGCGGGGGGGCAGAGTTAGGTACGCAGTATTTT	CASSPSGGAELGTQYF
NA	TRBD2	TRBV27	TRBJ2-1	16	TGTGCCAGCAGTTACCGGGGTAGCGGGACAAGGGATGAGCAGTTCTTC	CASSYRGSGTRDEQFF
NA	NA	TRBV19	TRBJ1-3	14	TGTGCCAGTAGACTGACATTCTCTGGAAACACCATATATTTT	CASRLTFSGNTIYF
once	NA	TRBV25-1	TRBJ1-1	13	TGTGCCAGCAGCGAGGGAGCGGAAACTGAAGCTTTCTTT	CASSEGAETEAFF
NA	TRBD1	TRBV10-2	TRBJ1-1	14	TGCGCCAGCAGTGAGTACAGGGGCCGGACTGAAGCTTTCTTT	CASSEYRGRTEAFF
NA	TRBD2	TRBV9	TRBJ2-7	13	TGTGCCAGCGGGGGTCTAGCGGGAGGAGAGCAGTACTTC	CASGGLAGGEQYF
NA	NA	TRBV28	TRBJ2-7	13	TGTGCCAGCAGTTTGAGCGCCCCCTACGAGCAGTACTTC	CASSLSAPYEQYF
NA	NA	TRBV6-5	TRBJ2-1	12	TGTGCCAGCAGTTCAGGGCGCAATGAGCAGTTCTTC	CASSSGRNEQFF
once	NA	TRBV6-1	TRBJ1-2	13	TGTGCCAGCAGTGTAGGAGTTGGCTATGGCTACACCTTC	CASSVGVGYGYTF
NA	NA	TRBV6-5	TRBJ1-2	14	TGTGCCAGCAGTTTCACCTCGGGACCGGATGGCTACACCTTC	CASSFTSGPDGYTF
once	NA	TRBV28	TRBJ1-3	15	TGTGCCAGCAGTTTCACACTAAGCTCTGGAAACACCATATATTTT	CASSFTLSSGNTIYF
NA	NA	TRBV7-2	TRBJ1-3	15	TGTGCCAGCAGCGCGGACAGCAGCTCTGGAAACACCATATATTTT	CASSADSSSGNTIYF
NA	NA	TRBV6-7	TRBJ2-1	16	TGTGCCAGCAACCCCCCCCGTGGCAGGTGCTCGGGTGAGCAGTTCTTC	CASNPPRGRCSGEQFF
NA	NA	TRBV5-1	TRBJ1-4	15	TGCGCCAGCAGCCCTACCGACAGTACTAATGAAAAACTGTTTTTT	CASSPTDSTNEKLFF
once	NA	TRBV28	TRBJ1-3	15	TGTGCCAGCAGTTCGAGGGGGAGCTCTGGAAACACCATATATTTT	CASSSRGSSGNTIYF
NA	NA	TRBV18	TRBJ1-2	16	TGTGCCAGCTCACCACCTACAGGGCCCATCAAGTCTGGCTACACCTTC	CASSPPTGPIKSGYTF
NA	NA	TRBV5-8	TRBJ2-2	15	TGTGCCAGCAGCGGCCGGAGGGGTTACACCGGGGAGCTGTTTTTT	CASSGRRGYTGELFF
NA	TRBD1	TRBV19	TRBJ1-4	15	TGTGCCAGTAAGCCCAGGGGGGCTAGGAGTGAAAAACTGTTTTTT	CASKPRGARSEKLFF
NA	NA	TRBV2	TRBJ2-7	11	TGTGCCAGCGCCCCCCTCCGCGAGCAGTACTTC	CASAPLREQYF
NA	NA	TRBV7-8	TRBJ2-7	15	TGTGCCAGCAGCTTAGGTCGGAGGGTATTATACGAGCAGTACTTC	CASSLGRRVLYEQYF
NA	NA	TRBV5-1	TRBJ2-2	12	TGCGCCTTCCACGACGACACCGGGGAGCTGTTTTTT	CAFHDDTGELFF
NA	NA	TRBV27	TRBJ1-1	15	TGTGCCAGCAGTTTAATAAGAGACGGGAACACTGAAGCTTTCTTT	CASSLIRDGNTEAFF
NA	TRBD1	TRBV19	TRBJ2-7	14	TGTGCCAGTAGCCATATAGGGGACAGCTACGAGCAGTACTTC	CASSHIGDSYEQYF
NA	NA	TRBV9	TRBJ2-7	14	TGTGCCAGCAGCGTAGGGGACCAAGCCTACGAGCAGTACTTC	CASSVGDQAYEQYF
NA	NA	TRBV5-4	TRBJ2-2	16	TGTGCCAGCAGCCCCGGGGGGCTAGCGAGGACCGGGGAGCTGTTTTTT	CASSPGGLARTGELFF
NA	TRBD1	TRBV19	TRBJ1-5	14	TGTGCCAGTAGGCTTACAGGGGGAAATCAGCCCCAGCATTTT	CASRLTGGNQPQHF
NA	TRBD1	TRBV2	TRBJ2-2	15	TGTGCCAGCAGTCCCGGACAGGGGGATGCCGGGGAGCTGTTTTTT	CASSPGQGDAGELFF
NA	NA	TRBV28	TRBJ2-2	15	TGTGCCAGCAGTTTAATAGGGCTTCGGACCGGGGAGCTGTTTTTT	CASSLIGLRTGELFF
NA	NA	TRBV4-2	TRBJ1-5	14	TGTGCCAGCAGCCAAGAAAAGGGTCGGCAGCCCCAGCATTTT	CASSQEKGRQPQHF
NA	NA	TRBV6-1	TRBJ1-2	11	TGTGCCAGCACCTCGACGGGTGGCTACACCTTC	CASTSTGGYTF
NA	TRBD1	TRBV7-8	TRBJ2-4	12	TGTGCCAGCAGCTTATCTACAGGGGTACAATACTTC	CASSLSTGVQYF
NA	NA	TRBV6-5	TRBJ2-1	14	TGTGCCAGCAGTTACTCGTCGTTAATTCATGAGCAGTTCTTC	CASSYSSLIHEQFF